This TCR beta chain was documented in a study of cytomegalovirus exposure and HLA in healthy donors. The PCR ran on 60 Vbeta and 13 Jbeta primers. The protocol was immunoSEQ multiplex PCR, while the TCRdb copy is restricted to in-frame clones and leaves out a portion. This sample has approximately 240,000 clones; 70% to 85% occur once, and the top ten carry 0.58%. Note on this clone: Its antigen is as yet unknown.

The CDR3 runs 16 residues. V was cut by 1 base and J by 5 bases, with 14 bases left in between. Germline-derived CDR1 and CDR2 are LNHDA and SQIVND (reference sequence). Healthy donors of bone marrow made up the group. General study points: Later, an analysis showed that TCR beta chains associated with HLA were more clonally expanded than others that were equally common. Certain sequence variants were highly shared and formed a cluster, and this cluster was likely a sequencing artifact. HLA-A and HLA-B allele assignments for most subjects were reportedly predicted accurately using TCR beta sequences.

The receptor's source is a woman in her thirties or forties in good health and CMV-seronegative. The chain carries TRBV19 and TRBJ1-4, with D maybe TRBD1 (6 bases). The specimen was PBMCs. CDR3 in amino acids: CASSIGMTGFNEKLFF. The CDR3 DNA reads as TGTGCCAGTAGTATAGGGATGACAGGATTCAATGAAAAACTGTTTTTT. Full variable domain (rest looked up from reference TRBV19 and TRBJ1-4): DGGITQSPKYLFRKEGQNVTLSCEQNLNHDAMYWYRQDPGQGLRLIYYSQIVNDFQKGDIAEGYSVSREKKESFPLTVTSAQKNPTAFYLCASSIGMTGFNEKLFFGSGTQLSVL.